A selection of T cell receptor beta chains follows, all from one sample in a study of T cell responses to AZD1222 COVID-19 vaccine. Assay used: immunoSEQ multiplex PCR; TCRdb lists only in-frame clones, some missing. The sample lists 110,000 to 150,000 clones; approximately 92% were seen once. The material was peripheral blood, obtained 28 days after the second AZD1222 dose. These receptors were collected from an adult who received the AZD1222 COVID-19 vaccine. CDR3s include the opening cysteine and the closing phenylalanine or tryptophan. D genes are given only for firm matches.

V,D,CDR3
TRBV20-1,NA,CSASDYGYTF
TRBV6-5,NA,CASSREDGTNYGYTF
TRBV7-9,NA,CASSSSWASAESIQETQYF
TRBV11-1,NA,CASRGPWMLDEQFF
TRBV6-5,TRBD2,CASSYPTSGRGNEQFF
TRBV9,TRBD1,CASSPNRGLNEKLFF
TRBV3-1/TRBV3-2,NA,CASSRGTGGYTF
TRBV7-6,TRBD2,CASSLGPLAGELNTGELFF
TRBV19,NA,CASSIGAGGNQPQHF
TRBV6-5,NA,CASSMGVGFEQFF
TRBV7-8,NA,CASRTDLNSYEQYF
TRBV7-3,TRBD1,CASSLGGTGVQETQYF
TRBV27,NA,CASSLVSGYNEQFF
TRBV19,NA,CASSIPRENQPQHF
TRBV28,NA,CASSSGASGGGYTF
TRBV28,NA,CASSLSAGLLEAFF
TRBV28,NA,CASSLAGKGYF
TRBV7-2,NA,CASSLAPGQESGEQYF
TRBV19,TRBD1,CASSQGVEHGYTF
TRBV7-2,NA,CASSIRRFNEQFF
TRBV29-1,TRBD1,CSVTGTGNTEAFF
TRBV5-1,NA,CASSLGGEVWETQYF
TRBV15,NA,CATSRGSRIPARNQPQHF
TRBV7-9,TRBD2,CASSLGGTSGSVNEQFF
TRBV5-6,NA,CASSLGFHRVKETQYF
TRBV25-1,NA,CASSADRQPQHF
TRBV18,NA,CASSPGNTEAFF
TRBV4-1,TRBD2,CASSQDPWGGRAAEQYF
TRBV6-1,NA,CATDGDGVLHF
TRBV4-3,NA,CASSQGGFYTEAFF
TRBV7-9,TRBD2,CASSSTRGAQYF
TRBV18,NA,CASSPGGGGTEAFF
TRBV5-1,NA,CASSLGGARSAFF
TRBV6-2/TRBV6-3,NA,CASSISQGNKAFF